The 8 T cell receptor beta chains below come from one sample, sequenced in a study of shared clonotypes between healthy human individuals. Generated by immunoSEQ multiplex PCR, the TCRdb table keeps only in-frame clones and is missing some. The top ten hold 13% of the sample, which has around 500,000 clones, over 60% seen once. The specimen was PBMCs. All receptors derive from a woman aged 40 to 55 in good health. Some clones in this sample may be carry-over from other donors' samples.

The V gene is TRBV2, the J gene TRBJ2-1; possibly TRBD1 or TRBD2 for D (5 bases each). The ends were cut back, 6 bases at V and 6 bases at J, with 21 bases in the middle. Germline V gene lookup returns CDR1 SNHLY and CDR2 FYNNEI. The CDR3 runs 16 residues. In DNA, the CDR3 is TGTGCCAGCAGCCCTAGGACGGGGCCCCCTGGCAATGAGCAGTTCTTC. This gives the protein CASSPRTGPPGNEQFF.

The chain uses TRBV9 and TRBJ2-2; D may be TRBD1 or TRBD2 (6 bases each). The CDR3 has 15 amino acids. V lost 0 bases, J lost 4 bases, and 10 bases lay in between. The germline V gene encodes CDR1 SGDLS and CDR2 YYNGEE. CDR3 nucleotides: TGTGCCAGCAGCGTAGAGGGGGGCCCCACCGGGGAGCTGTTTTTT. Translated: CASSVEGGPTGELFF.

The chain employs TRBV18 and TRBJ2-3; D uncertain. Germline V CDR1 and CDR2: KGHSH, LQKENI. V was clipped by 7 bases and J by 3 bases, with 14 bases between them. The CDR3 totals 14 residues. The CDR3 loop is CASLSSEATDTQYF. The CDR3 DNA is TGTGCCAGCTTATCGTCCGAGGCGACAGATACGCAGTATTTT.

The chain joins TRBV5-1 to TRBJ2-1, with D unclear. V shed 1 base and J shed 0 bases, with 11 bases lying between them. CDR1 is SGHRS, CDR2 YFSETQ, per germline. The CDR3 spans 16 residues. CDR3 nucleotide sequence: TGCGCCAGCAGCTTGTTGGCCCAAAGCTCCTACAATGAGCAGTTCTTC. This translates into CASSLLAQSSYNEQFF.

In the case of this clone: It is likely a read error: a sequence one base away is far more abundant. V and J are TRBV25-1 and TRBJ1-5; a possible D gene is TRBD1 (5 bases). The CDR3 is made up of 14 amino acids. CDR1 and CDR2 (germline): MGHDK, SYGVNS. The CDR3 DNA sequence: TGTGCCAGCAATCCCGGGACCAGCAATCAGCCCCCGCATTTT. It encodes CASNPGTSNQPPHF. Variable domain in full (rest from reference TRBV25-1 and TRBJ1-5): EADIYQTPRYLVIGTGKKITLECSQTMGHDKMYWYQQDPGMELHLIHYSYGVNSTEKGDLSSESTVSRIRTEHFPLTLESARPSHTSQYLCASNPGTSNQPPHFGDGTRLSIL.

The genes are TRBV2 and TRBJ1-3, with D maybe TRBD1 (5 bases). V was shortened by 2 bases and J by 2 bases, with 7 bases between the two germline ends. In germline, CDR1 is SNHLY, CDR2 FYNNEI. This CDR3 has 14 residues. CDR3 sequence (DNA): TGTGCCAGCAGTGAATCCAGGGCTGGAAACACCATATATTTT. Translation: CASSESRAGNTIYF. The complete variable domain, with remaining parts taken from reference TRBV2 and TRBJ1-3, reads EPEVTQTPSHQVTQMGQEVILRCVPISNHLYFYWYRQILGQKVEFLVSFYNNEISEKSEIFDDQFSVERPDGSNFTLKIRSTKLEDSAMYFCASSESRAGNTIYFGEGSWLTVV.

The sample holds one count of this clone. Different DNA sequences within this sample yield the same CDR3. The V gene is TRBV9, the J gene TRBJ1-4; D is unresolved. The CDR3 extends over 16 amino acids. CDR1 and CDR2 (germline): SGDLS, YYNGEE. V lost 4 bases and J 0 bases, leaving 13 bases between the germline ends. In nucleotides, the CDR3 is TGTGCCAGCAGCACACCAAGAGGCGCAACTAATGAAAAACTGTTTTTT. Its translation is CASSTPRGATNEKLFF.

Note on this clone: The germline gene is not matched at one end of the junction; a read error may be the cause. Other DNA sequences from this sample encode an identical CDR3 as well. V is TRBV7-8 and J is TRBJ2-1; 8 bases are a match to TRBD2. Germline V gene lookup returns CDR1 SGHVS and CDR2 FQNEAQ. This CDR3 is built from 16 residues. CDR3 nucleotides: TGTGCCAGCAGCTTAGGGAACGGGAGGGCCTATAATGAGCAGTTCTTC. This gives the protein CASSLGNGRAYNEQFF.